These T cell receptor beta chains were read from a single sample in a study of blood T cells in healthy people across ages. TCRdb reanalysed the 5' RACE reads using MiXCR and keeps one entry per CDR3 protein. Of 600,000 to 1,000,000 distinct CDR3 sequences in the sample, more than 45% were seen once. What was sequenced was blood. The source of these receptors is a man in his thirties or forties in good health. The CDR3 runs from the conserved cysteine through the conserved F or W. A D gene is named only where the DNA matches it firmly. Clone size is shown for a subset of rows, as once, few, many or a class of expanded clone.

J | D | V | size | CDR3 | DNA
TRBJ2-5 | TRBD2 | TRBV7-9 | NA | CATSLGASGGQETQYF | TGTGCCACCAGCTTAGGAGCTAGCGGGGGGCAAGAGACCCAGTACTTC
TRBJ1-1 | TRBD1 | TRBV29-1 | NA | CSVCDRAELQAFF | TGCAGCGTTTGCGACAGGGCCGAGTTGCAAGCTTTCTTT
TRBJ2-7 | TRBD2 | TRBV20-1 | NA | CSASGGWTSGGAKYF | TGCAGTGCTAGTGGAGGATGGACTAGCGGGGGGGCCAAGTACTTC
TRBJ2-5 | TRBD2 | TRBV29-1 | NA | CSVGTSGIQETQYF | TGCAGCGTCGGGACTAGCGGGATCCAAGAGACCCAGTACTTC
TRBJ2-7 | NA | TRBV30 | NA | CAWTRGGTSSSYEQYF | TGTGCCTGGACCAGGGGCGGGACATCTTCCTCCTACGAGCAGTACTTC
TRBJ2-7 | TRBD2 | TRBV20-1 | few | CSAGEATSGSYEQYF | TGCAGTGCTGGGGAGGCTACTAGCGGATCCTACGAGCAGTACTTC
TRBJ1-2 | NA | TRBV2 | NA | CASKEQGSGYTF | TGTGCCAGCAAGGAGCAGGGGTCGGGCTACACCTTC
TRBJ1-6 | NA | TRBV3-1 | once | CASSQARSANSPLHF | TGTGCCAGCAGCCAAGCGAGGTCAGCAAATTCACCCCTCCACTTT
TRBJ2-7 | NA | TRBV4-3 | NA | CASSQGMLGLYEQYF | TGCGCCAGCAGCCAGGGGATGTTAGGGCTCTACGAGCAGTACTTC
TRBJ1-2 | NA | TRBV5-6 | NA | CASSLVTRGVNYGYTF | TGTGCCAGCAGCTTGGTGACCCGAGGGGTTAACTATGGCTACACCTTC
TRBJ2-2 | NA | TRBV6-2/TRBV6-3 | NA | CASIGTSNTGELFF | TGTGCCAGCATTGGGACATCCAACACCGGGGAGCTGTTTTTT
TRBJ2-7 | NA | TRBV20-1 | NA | CSAPRDAGSEQYF | TGCAGTGCTCCTCGGGACGCAGGGAGCGAGCAGTACTTC
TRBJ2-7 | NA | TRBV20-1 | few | CSAIPGQGFYEQYF | TGCAGTGCTATACCGGGACAAGGGTTCTACGAGCAGTACTTC
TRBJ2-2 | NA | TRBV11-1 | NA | CASSLGATGELFF | TGTGCCAGCAGCTTGGGGGCCACCGGGGAGCTGTTTTTT
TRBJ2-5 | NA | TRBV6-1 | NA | CASSEGGNQETQYF | TGTGCCAGCAGTGAAGGGGGTAACCAAGAGACCCAGTACTTC
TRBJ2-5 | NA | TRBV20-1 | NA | CSACDIGNQETQYF | TGCAGTGCTTGCGATATTGGGAACCAAGAGACCCAGTACTTC
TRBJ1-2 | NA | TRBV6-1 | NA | CASSRDRSNYGYTF | TGTGCCAGCAGCCGAGACAGATCTAACTATGGCTACACCTTC